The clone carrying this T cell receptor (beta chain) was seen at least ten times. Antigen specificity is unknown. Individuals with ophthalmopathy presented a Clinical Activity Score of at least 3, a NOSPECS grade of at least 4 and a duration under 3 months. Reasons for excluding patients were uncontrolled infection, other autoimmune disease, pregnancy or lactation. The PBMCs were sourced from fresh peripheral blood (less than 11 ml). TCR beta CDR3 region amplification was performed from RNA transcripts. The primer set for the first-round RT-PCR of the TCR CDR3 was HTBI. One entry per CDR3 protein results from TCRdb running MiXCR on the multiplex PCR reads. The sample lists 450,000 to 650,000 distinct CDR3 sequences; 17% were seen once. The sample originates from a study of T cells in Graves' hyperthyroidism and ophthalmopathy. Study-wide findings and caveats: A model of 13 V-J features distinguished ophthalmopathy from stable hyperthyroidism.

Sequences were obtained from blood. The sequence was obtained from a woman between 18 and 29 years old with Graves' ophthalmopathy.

Here the CDR3 DNA reads TGCAGTGCTAGAGAGCCGGGACTAGAGGTCAATGAGCAGTTCTTC. Translation: CSAREPGLEVNEQFF. The chain has TRBV20-1 and TRBJ2-1; 8 bases agree with TRBD2. The CDR3 has 15 residues. The J segment lost 6 bases and the V segment lost 0 bases, leaving 7 bases of the junction unmatched. Per the germline V gene, CDR1 is DFQATT and CDR2 is SNEGSKA (reference sequence).